The present T cell receptor (beta chain) was sequenced within a study of lymphopenia after photon versus proton radiotherapy. Profiled with immunoSEQ multiplex PCR; TCRdb holds only in-frame clones, not every one. The sample lists roughly 30,000 clones, just under 90% occurring once. The CDR3 covers 14 residues. CDR1 is SGHAT and CDR2 is FQNNGV in the germline V gene. V was shortened by 5 bases and J by 4 bases, with 14 bases between the two germline ends. The source is a woman in her fifties or sixties with cholangiocarcinoma. Some clones in this sample may be carry-over from other donors' samples. Sequences were derived from peripheral blood, sampled from a patient treated with proton-based radiotherapy. The chain joins TRBV11-2 to TRBJ1-2; D unclear. CDR3 DNA sequence: TGTGCCAGCAGCCCCGGGCAGCCAAGCTATGGCTACACCTTC. Translation gives CASSPGQPSYGYTF.